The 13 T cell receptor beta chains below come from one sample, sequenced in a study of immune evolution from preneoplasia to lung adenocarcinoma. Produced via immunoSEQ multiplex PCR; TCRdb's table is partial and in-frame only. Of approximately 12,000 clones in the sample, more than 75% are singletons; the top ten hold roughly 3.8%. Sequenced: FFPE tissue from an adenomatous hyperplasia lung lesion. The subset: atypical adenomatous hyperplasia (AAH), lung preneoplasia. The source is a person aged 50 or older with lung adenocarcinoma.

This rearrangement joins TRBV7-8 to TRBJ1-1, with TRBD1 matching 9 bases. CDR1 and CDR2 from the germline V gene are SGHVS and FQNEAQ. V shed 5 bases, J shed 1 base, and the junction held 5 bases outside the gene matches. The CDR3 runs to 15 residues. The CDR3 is CASSLGQGGNTEAFF. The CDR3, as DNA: TGTGCCAGCAGCCTGGGACAGGGTGGGAACACTGAAGCTTTCTTT.

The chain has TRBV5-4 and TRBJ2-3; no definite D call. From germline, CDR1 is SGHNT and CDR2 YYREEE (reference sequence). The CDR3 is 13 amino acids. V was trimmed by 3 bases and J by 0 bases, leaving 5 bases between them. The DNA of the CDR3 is TGTGCCAGCAGCTATTCTAGCACAGATACGCAGTATTTT. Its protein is CASSYSSTDTQYF.

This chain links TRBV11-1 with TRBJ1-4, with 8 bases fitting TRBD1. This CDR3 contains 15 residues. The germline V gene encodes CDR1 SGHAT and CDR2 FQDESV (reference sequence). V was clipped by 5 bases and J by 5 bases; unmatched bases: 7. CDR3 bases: TGTGCCAGCAGCCCTGGACAGGGCCCCAATGAAAAACTGTTTTTT. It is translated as CASSPGQGPNEKLFF.

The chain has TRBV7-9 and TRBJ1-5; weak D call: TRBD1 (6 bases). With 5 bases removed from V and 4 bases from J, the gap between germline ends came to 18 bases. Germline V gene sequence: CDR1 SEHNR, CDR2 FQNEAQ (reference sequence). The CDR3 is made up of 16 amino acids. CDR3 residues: CASSPRGAGRNQPQHF. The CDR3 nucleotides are TGTGCCAGCAGCCCTAGGGGGGCAGGTCGGAATCAGCCCCAGCATTTT.

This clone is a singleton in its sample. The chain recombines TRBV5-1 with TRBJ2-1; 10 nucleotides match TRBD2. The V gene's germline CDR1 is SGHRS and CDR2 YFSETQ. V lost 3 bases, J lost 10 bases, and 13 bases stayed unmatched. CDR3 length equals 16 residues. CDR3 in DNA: TGCGCCAGCAGCTCGCTCGGGACTAGCGTTTTTTTCGAGCAGTTCTTC. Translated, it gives CASSSLGTSVFFEQFF.

The CDR3 loop reads CASSKSPKGFQGEQYF. CDR3 DNA sequence: TGCGCCAGCAGTAAGTCCCCTAAGGGATTTCAAGGCGAGCAGTACTTC. The chain joins TRBV23-1 to TRBJ2-7, with no clear D. TRBV23-1 is filed as an ORF, its function uncertain. The CDR3 extends over 16 amino acids. V was cut by 5 bases and J by 6 bases, with 23 bases left in between.

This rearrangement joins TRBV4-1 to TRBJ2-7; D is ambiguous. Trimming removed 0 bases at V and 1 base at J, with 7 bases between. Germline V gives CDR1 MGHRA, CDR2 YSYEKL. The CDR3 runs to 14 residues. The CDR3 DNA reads TGCGCCAGCAGCCAAGATCCACATTCCTACGAGCAGTACTTC. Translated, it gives CASSQDPHSYEQYF.

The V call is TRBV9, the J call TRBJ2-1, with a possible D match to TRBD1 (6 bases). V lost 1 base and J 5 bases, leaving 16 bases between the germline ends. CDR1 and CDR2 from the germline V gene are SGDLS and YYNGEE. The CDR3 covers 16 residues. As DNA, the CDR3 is TGTGCCAGCAGCGTAAGTCTTAGGGGGAGCCACAATGAGCAGTTCTTC. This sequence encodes CASSVSLRGSHNEQFF.

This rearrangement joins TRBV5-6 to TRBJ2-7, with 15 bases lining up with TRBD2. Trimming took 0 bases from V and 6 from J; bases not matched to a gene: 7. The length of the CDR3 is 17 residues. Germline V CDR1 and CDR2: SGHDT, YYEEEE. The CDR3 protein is CASSLDGGTSGRSEQYF. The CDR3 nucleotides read TGTGCCAGCAGCTTGGATGGGGGGACTAGCGGGAGGTCCGAGCAGTACTTC.

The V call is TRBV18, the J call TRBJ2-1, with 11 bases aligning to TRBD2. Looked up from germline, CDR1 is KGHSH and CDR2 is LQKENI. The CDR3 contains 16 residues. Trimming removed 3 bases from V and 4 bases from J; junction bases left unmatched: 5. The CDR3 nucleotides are TGTGCCAGCTCACCCCCCGGGACTAGCGGTTACAATGAGCAGTTCTTC. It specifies CASSPPGTSGYNEQFF. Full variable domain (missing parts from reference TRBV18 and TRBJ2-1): NAGVMQNPRHLVRRRGQEARLRCSPMKGHSHVYWYRQLPEEGLKFMVYLQKENIIDESGMPKERFSAEFPKEGPSILRIQQVVRGDSAAYFCASSPPGTSGYNEQFFGPGTRLTVL.

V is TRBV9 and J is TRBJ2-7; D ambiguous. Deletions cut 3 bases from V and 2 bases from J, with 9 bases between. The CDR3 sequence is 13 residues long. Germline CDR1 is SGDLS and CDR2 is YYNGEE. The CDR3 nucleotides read TGTGCCAGCAGCGCCCAACCCACCTACGAGCAGTACTTC. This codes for CASSAQPTYEQYF.

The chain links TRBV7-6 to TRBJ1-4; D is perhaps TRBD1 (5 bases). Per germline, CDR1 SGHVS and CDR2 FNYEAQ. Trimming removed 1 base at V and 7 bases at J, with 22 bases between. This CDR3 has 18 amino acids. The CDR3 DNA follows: TGTGCCAGCAGCTTAGAGCATGACAGATTTCGAAGTAGTGAAAAACTGTTTTTT. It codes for CASSLEHDRFRSSEKLFF.

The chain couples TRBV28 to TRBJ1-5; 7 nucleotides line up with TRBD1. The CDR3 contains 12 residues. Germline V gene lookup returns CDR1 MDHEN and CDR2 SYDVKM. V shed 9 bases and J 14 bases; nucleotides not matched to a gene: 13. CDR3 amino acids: CASHQGRGPKHF. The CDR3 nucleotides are TGTGCCAGTCATCAGGGGAGGGGGCCGAAGCATTTT.